This entry describes one T cell receptor (beta chain). Antigen: not known. This entry belongs to a study of Ad26.COV2.S vaccination and SARS-CoV-2 variants. Study-wide context: Intramuscular Ad26.COV2.S at 5x10^10 or 1x10^11 viral particles. Study-wide results and caveats: Vaccinated and placebo-treated recipients had similar non-spike TCR breadth. Once vaccination had occurred, spike-specific CD8+ and CD4+ T cell responses reportedly showed substantial breadth. Among vaccine recipients, spike-specific TCR breadth exceeded that of placebo recipients.

Described treatment: about 20 received Ad26.COV2.S at low or high dose, single or two shots; 5 received placebo; per-sample allocation not given. At day 63 after the first vaccine or placebo injection, samples were drawn. Some clones are missing from TCRdb's copy, which holds only in-frame ones; the method was immunoSEQ multiplex PCR. The sample records 350,000 to 400,000 clones, roughly nine tenths being singletons. Trimming removed 10 bases from V and 3 bases from J, with 6 bases in between. CDR3 length: 11 amino acids. Germline-derived CDR1 and CDR2 are MNHEY and SVGAGI. This chain joins TRBV6-5 and TRBJ2-2, with D unclear. The sample here was peripheral blood, taken in a trial of Ad26.COV2.S vaccine versus placebo. This clonotype was obtained from a person between 18 and 65 years old who received the Ad26.COV2.S COVID-19 vaccine or a placebo. The CDR3 here is CATGHTGELFF. The CDR3 coding sequence is TGTGCCACTGGGCACACCGGGGAGCTGTTTTTT.